A selection of T cell receptor beta chains follows, all from one sample in a study of blood T cell repertoires in COVID-19. TCRdb's table, derived via immunoSEQ multiplex PCR, lists solely in-frame clones and lacks some. The repertoire has 150,000 to 200,000 clones, 90% of them found once; the top ten carry nearly 0.55%. Sample: peripheral blood. The receptors here all came from a man aged 45-65 years with acute or convalescent COVID-19. Both conserved end residues are part of each CDR3. The D gene is left open where the match is weak. Clone size, where shown, is once, few, many, or a class for clones that have expanded.

V	size	D	J	DNA	CDR3
TRBV5-1	once	TRBD1	TRBJ1-4	TGCGCCAGCAGCGTAGGGCTCGGGACAGCTTATGAAAAACTGTTTTTT	CASSVGLGTAYEKLFF
TRBV4-1	NA	TRBD1	TRBJ1-2	TGCGCCAGCAGCAAGGGACAGGGGGCCTCCATTAACTATGGCTACACCTTC	CASSKGQGASINYGYTF
TRBV29-1	NA	TRBD2	TRBJ2-3	TGCAGCGTTGAACTACGGGCTAGCGGGAGGTCGGGCACAGATACGCAGTATTTT	CSVELRASGRSGTDTQYF
TRBV18	NA	TRBD1	TRBJ1-5	TGTGCCAGCTCACCGACAGGGCCGGATCAGCCCCAGCATTTT	CASSPTGPDQPQHF
TRBV7-2	NA	NA	TRBJ2-3	TGTGCCAGCAGCGCCATCCCAGCGGGCAAAATCACAGATACGCAGTATTTT	CASSAIPAGKITDTQYF
TRBV11-3	NA	TRBD1	TRBJ1-1	TGTGCCAGCAGCTCGGCCGGGACAGCGAACACTGAAGCTTTCTTT	CASSSAGTANTEAFF
TRBV28	once	NA	TRBJ1-1	TGTGCCAGCAGTTTGTTCATGGCGGACACTGAAGCTTTCTTT	CASSLFMADTEAFF
TRBV7-9	NA	NA	TRBJ1-4	TGTGCCAGCAGCCAGGGACACTCCTCAACTAATGAAAAACTGTTTTTT	CASSQGHSSTNEKLFF
TRBV10-3	NA	NA	TRBJ2-7	TGTGCCATCAGGACCTGGAGAGACGAGCAGTACTTC	CAIRTWRDEQYF
TRBV6-5	NA	NA	TRBJ2-3	TGTGCCAGCTTTGCGGATACGCAGTATTTT	CASFADTQYF
TRBV6-6	NA	NA	TRBJ2-7	TGTGCCAGCAGGGGGATAACGGGATTAGAATACGAGCAGTACTTC	CASRGITGLEYEQYF
TRBV9	NA	NA	TRBJ2-2	TGTGCCAGCAGCCTAAATTACGGGGAGCTGTTTTTT	CASSLNYGELFF
TRBV9	NA	NA	TRBJ2-7	TGTGCCAGCAGCGTGAACCCGGGGGTCGGGGAGCAGTACTTC	CASSVNPGVGEQYF
TRBV5-5	NA	TRBD1	TRBJ1-4	TGTGCCAGCAGCTTGGCTGACCCCGGACAGGGTTACGGGGAAAAACTGTTTTTT	CASSLADPGQGYGEKLFF
TRBV11-2	NA	NA	TRBJ1-6	TGTGCCAGCAGCTTAGCAGAAAATTCACCCCTCCACTTT	CASSLAENSPLHF
TRBV25-1	NA	NA	TRBJ2-5	TGTGCCACCAAGCTGGGAGTTGGTGAGACCCAGTACTTC	CATKLGVGETQYF
TRBV11-2	NA	TRBD2	TRBJ2-3	TGTGCCAGCAGCTGGGGACTAGCGGGAGGTCGAAGCACAGATACGCAGTATTTT	CASSWGLAGGRSTDTQYF
TRBV9	NA	NA	TRBJ2-5	TGTGCCAGCAGCGTAGGGGGGGACCCACAAGAGACCCAGTACTTC	CASSVGGDPQETQYF